This T cell receptor beta chain derives from a study of immune characteristics of hereditary and idiopathic chronic pancreatitis. Regarding the complete study: The study examined local immune cells and TCRbeta repertoires in the pancreas in hereditary and idiopathic chronic pancreatitis, using control pancreases from organ donors for comparison. TCRbeta sequencing covered 5 control pancreases, 7 or 8 hereditary chronic pancreatitis pancreases and 6 idiopathic chronic pancreatitis pancreases. The gDNA-based approach was selected because the approach required minimal in vitro experimental manipulation of T cells infiltrating the pancreas.

The library was built by means of the immunoSEQ multiplex PCR assay. From pancreatic genomic DNA, the TCRbeta CDR3 region and adjacent sequences were amplified and sequenced. The original pipeline was this. Repertoire diversity was assessed as a mean normalized Shannon-Wiener index, together with productive clonality and counts of productive rearrangements. Control and chronic pancreatitis repertoire metrics were compared by means of the nonparametric Mann-Whitney U test. A shared clonotype was defined as a CDR3beta sequence with the same amino acid composition and length across subjects. The table comes from immuneACCESS by way of TCRdb, which keeps in-frame sequences with V and J called. Part of the clones is missing from these tables; in studies checked, under half for an unresolved V gene and the rest for unknown reasons. Clonal size and the V and J genes are those of that table, whereas D and trimming came from the DNA. The table for this sample lists about 520 clones; under 80% of them were counted only once. The ten biggest clones cover 35% to 50% of the sample.

The study at large found these results: Both chronic pancreatitis groups showed significantly increased TCRbeta repertoire diversity and reduced clonality versus controls. Chronic pancreatitis caused by alcohol use was not included in the study. Vbeta-Jbeta gene family usage, including TRBV10, TRBV19, TRBV23 and TRBV5, differed between hereditary and idiopathic chronic pancreatitis.

For controls, pancreas tissue was obtained from deceased organ donors without any known pancreatic disease and was run through the same islet isolation procedure used for patient tissue. Genomic DNA was extracted directly from bulk pancreas tissue, without T cell sorting, for TCRbeta sequencing. Pancreas tissues from patients and organ donors were collected consecutively at two US centers. To note about this clone: The clone's antigen remains unknown. The input lacks base qualities; no much larger clone sits a single base away.

Unmatched junction bases come to 11, with V trimmed by 8 bases and J by 3 bases. Measured from the cysteine to the phenylalanine, the CDR3 is 14 residues long. Only the CDR3 region is kept as DNA, spanning 42 bases read in frame from base 1. From a lookup of the germline V gene, CDR1 and CDR2 are SQVTM and ANQGSEA. Sequences were obtained from pancreas tissue. This receptor was taken from a human donor who was a deceased organ donor serving as a healthy control. Recombination linked TRBV29-1 to TRBJ2-3; a stretch of 7 junction bases matches TRBD1. For the CDR3, the sequence is CSTTGDTGTDTQYF. Read as DNA, the sequence is TGCAGCACTACAGGGGACACGGGGACAGATACGCAGTATTTT.